These 7 T cell receptor beta chains were sequenced from one sample in a study of beta chain features in type 1 diabetes. Study results and limitations: Shortening that was moderate but significant affected the TCRB CDR3s of Type 1 diabetes patients in all four CD4+ subsets.

As every portion of the isolated RNA was reverse transcribed, the sequencing read expressed TCRB transcripts. Sequencing was performed with immunoSEQ multiplex PCR; in TCRdb, only in-frame clones are kept and a portion is missing. This repertoire shows approximately 730,000 clones, roughly 13% found once; its top ten account for 0.022%. Their antigen targets remain unknown. Sequencing used naive CD4+ T cells from blood. Receptors originate from a young man with type 1 diabetes.

The chain links TRBV30 to TRBJ1-2; TRBD1 is a possible D gene (5 bases). Germline loops: CDR1 GTSNPN, CDR2 SVGIG (reference sequence). Trimming removed 8 bases at V and 4 bases at J, with 14 bases between. The CDR3 loop spans 12 amino acids. The chain's CDR3 is CAQQTGGYGYTF. Written as DNA, the CDR3 is TGTGCCCAACAAACCGGGGGCTATGGCTACACCTTC. The variable domain in full, with the rest retrieved from reference TRBV30 and TRBJ1-2, is SQTIHQWPATLVQPVGSPLSLECTVEGTSNPNLYWYRQAAGRGLQLLFYSVGIGQISSEVPQNLSASRPQDRQFILSSKKLLLSDSGFYLCAQQTGGYGYTFGSGTRLTVV.

This clone has a handful of counts. This sequence joins TRBV7-2 and TRBJ2-5; D may be TRBD1 (6 bases). V was pared by 4 bases and J by 2 bases, with 14 bases between. CDR1 and CDR2 (germline): SGHTA, FQGNSA. This CDR3 comprises 15 residues. CDR3: CASSSPGQPQETQYF. CDR3 sequence (DNA): TGTGCCAGCAGCTCCCCGGGACAACCGCAAGAGACCCAGTACTTC.

The chain employs TRBV10-3 and TRBJ2-2, with 7 bases aligning to TRBD1. This CDR3 has 14 amino acids. The germline CDR1 and CDR2 sequences are ENHRY and SYGVKD. The ends lost 8 bases at V and 5 bases at J; junction bases unmatched: 8. The CDR3 loop is CAIEKGGRTGELFF. In DNA, the CDR3 is TGTGCCATCGAGAAAGGGGGCCGAACCGGGGAGCTGTTTTTT.

This clone occurred a few times. The rearrangement joins TRBV19 to TRBJ2-5; 7 nucleotides match TRBD1. Germline values: CDR1 LNHDA, CDR2 SQIVND (reference sequence). The CDR3 covers 16 residues. V lost 7 bases, J lost 1 base, and 12 bases stayed unmatched. The chain's CDR3 is CASMLSGTATQETQYF. The CDR3 region has the DNA TGTGCCAGTATGCTCTCTGGGACAGCTACCCAAGAGACCCAGTACTTC.

The chain has TRBV7-9 and TRBJ1-1; perhaps TRBD1 as D (5 bases). Trimming removed 5 bases at V and 0 bases at J, with 10 bases between. CDR1 and CDR2 (germline): SEHNR, FQNEAQ (reference sequence). The CDR3 is 14 residues long. The CDR3 protein is CASSPIRVNTEAFF. The CDR3 DNA follows: TGTGCCAGCAGCCCAATCAGGGTGAACACTGAAGCTTTCTTT.

The V and J genes are TRBV4-2 and TRBJ2-1, with D hard to call. Trimming removed 0 bases at V and 0 bases at J, with 9 bases between. CDR1 is LGHNA, CDR2 YNFKEQ, per germline. The length of the CDR3 is 16 residues. DNA of the CDR3: TGTGCCAGCAGCCAAGAACCACTGAGCTCCTACAATGAGCAGTTCTTC. Translation gives CASSQEPLSSYNEQFF.

The chain has TRBV6-1 and TRBJ2-1, with D unresolved. The CDR3 is 13 residues long. Germline V gene sequence: CDR1 MNHNS, CDR2 SASEGT. Trimming took 5 bases from V and 5 from J, leaving 10 bases between them. CDR3 nucleotides: TGTGCCAGCAGTCAACCCTTTCACAATGAGCAGTTCTTC. Amino acid sequence: CASSQPFHNEQFF.